This entry lists 9 T cell receptor beta chains sequenced from one sample in a study of CD8 T cells in cerebrospinal fluid in Alzheimer's disease (TCRdb year 2020). Receptors were amplified or captured by 10x single-cell sequencing. Reads for this sample came from a NextSeq 550. TCRdb reprocessed the sequencing reads and holds a single record per CDR3 protein sequence, with no DNA. The table for this sample shows about 1,200 distinct CDR3 sequences. Around 20% of the sample is held by the ten biggest clonotypes. Specimen: cerebrospinal fluid. The source is a human donor with Parkinson's disease.

V gene TRBV10-1 combines with J gene TRBJ1-2. CDR3 length: 14 residues. From germline, CDR1 is WNHNN and CDR2 SYGVQD (reference sequence). This CDR3 is CASSENLEGKGYTF.

This clonotype shows up as medium-sized by frequency. The CDR3 spells CASSLNSNEQYF. The chain uses TRBV5-6 and TRBJ2-7. This CDR3 spans 12 amino acids. Germline CDR1 and CDR2: SGHDT and YYEEEE.

The chain couples TRBV3-1 to TRBJ2-3; TCRdb calls TRBD1, which cannot be checked without DNA. The germline gives CDR1 LGHDT, CDR2 YNNKEL (reference sequence). This CDR3 contains 18 residues. CDR3 in amino acids: CASSQEGYGTGLGDTQYF.

According to its frequency, this clonotype is large. The chain joins TRBV4-3 to TRBJ2-1. CDR3 length: 16 residues. Germline V CDR1 and CDR2: LGHNA, YSLEER. The CDR3 protein is CASSQDRDFPYNEQFF.

This clonotype is labeled medium-sized based on frequency. This CDR3 reads CASSVAPGSSGYTF. The J gene is TRBJ1-2, the V gene TRBV9. The CDR3 covers 14 residues. The germline V gene has CDR1 SGDLS and CDR2 YYNGEE.

This clonotype registers medium-sized (0.01 to 0.1%) by frequency. The chain couples TRBV9 to TRBJ2-7; absent DNA, TCRdb's TRBD1 call cannot be checked. Germline CDR1 is SGDLS and CDR2 is YYNGEE. This CDR3 comprises 14 residues. The CDR3 loop is CASSPGQNSYEQYF.

By frequency, this clonotype is medium-sized. The chain carries TRBV5-6 and TRBJ2-2; TCRdb's D call, TRBD2, is unchecked because there is no DNA. The CDR3 runs to 19 residues. Looked up from germline, CDR1 is SGHDT and CDR2 is YYEEEE. CDR3 amino acids: CASSLGRYPLADDTGELFF.

This sequence joins TRBV27 and TRBJ1-1. Germline-derived CDR1 and CDR2 are MNHEY and SMNVEV (reference sequence). CDR3 length equals 13 residues. The chain's CDR3 is CASSWDRNTEAFF.

This clonotype is classed as medium-sized by frequency. V gene TRBV30 combines with J gene TRBJ1-5; the D call of TRBD1 rests on TCRdb alone, since no DNA is present to check it. The CDR3 sequence is 13 residues long. Germline loops: CDR1 GTSNPN, CDR2 SVGIG (reference sequence). The chain's CDR3 is CAWSKGDRQPQHF.